This TCR beta chain originates from a study of blood T cells in healthy people across ages. This clonotype was recorded a few times. What it binds is not known. Study-wide findings and caveats: A strong correlation between TCR beta diversity and naive T cell percentage was seen.

Per sample, extraction of total RNA gave at least 6 micrograms in every case. The second PCR ran about 6 to 12 cycles with a sample-barcoded 5' primer and J-beta primers. TCRdb called the 5' RACE reads again in MiXCR, with one record for every CDR3 protein. The table shows approximately 1,700,000 distinct CDR3 sequences, with approximately 39% occurring only once. The CDR3 extends over 15 amino acids. CDR1 is SGHDN and CDR2 is FVKESK in the germline V gene. With 1 base clipped from V and 8 bases from J, the junction kept 8 bases outside the gene matches. This sequence originates from a human donor in good health. Specimen: blood. The chain has TRBV14 and TRBJ1-2; TRBD1 matches 9 bases. The CDR3 DNA sequence: TGTGCCAGCAGCCAAGTGGGACAGGGCTGGGAAGGCTACACCTTC. This gives the protein CASSQVGQGWEGYTF.